This TCR beta chain is drawn from a study of blood T cells in healthy people across ages. Germline V gives CDR1 LGHDT, CDR2 YNNKEL (reference sequence). This CDR3 spans 17 amino acids. It was with a sample-barcoded 5' primer and a J-beta primer mix that a second PCR of roughly 6 to 12 cycles was run. From the 5' RACE reads, TCRdb called clonotypes with MiXCR, one entry per CDR3 protein. The sample carries around 780,000 distinct CDR3 sequences, 20% to 30% recorded once. Overall study results and limits: Bulk PBMC profiling left naive and antigen-experienced comparisons inconclusive.

A remark on this clonotype: What it recognizes is unknown.

This sample also belongs to another study, concerning T cells of mothers and their children. This second study says: Across the analysis, no persistent microchimeric T cell clones were detected.

This rearrangement joins TRBV3-1 to TRBJ2-5; D may be TRBD2 (6 bases). The J call may not be correct, given that the DNA end is closer to TRBJ2-1. Sample: blood. This TCR was sampled from a boy younger than 18 in good health. In DNA form, the CDR3 reads TGTGCCAGCAGCCAAGATATAGGGACTTCTCGATTCAATGAGCAGTTCTTC. It encodes CASSQDIGTSRFNEQFF.